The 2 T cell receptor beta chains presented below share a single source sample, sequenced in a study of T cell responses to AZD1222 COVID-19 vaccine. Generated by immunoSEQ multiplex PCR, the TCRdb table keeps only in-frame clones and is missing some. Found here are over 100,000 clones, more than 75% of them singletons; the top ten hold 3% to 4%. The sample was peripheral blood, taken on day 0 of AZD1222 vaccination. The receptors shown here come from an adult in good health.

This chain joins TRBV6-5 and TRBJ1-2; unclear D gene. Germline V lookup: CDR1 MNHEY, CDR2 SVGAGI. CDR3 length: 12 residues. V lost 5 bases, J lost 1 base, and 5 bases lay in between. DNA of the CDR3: TGTGCCAGCAGTACAAGTAACTATGGCTACACCTTC. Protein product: CASSTSNYGYTF.

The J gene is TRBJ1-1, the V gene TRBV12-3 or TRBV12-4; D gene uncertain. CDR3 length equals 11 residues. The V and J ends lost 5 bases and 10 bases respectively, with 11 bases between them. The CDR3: CASSAAGGAFF. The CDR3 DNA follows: TGTGCCAGCAGTGCCGCGGGAGGAGCTTTCTTT.